This is a list of T cell receptor beta chains from one sample in a study of response to subunit inactivated influenza vaccine. TCRdb analysed the RT-PCR reads with MiXCR anew, one entry per CDR3 protein. The repertoire holds roughly 550,000 distinct CDR3 sequences, with around 25% as singletons. The same data also went into a second study, on T cells expressing NK-cell markers.

The material sequenced was CD4+ T cells sorted from PBMCs, taken 11 to 12 days after vaccination. These receptors were taken from a man aged 50 to 59 who received an inactivated influenza vaccine. The CDR3 runs from the conserved cysteine through the conserved F or W. A D gene is named only where the DNA matches it firmly. Clone size is not always given. Where it is, it says once, few, many or a class for expanded clones.

-	TRBV2	-	TRBJ2-7	TGTGCCAGCAGTGCTGAACAGGGGAGGTCCTACGAGCAGTACTTC	CASSAEQGRSYEQYF
few	TRBV11-2	TRBD2	TRBJ2-3	TGTGCCAGCAGCTCCAGAACTAGCGGGGGGGCAATCATTACAGATACGCAGTATTTT	CASSSRTSGGAIITDTQYF
many	TRBV29-1	-	TRBJ1-2	TGCAGCGTTGAAGATACCATGTACGGGACTTCATTC	CSVEDTMYGTSF
-	TRBV20-1	TRBD2	TRBJ2-5	TGCAGTGCGGGACTAGCGGGAGTGATAGGGACCCAGTACTTC	CSAGLAGVIGTQYF
-	TRBV28	-	TRBJ1-5	TGTGCCAGCACCGGCGGGGGGAATCAGCCCCAGCATTTT	CASTGGGNQPQHF
-	TRBV10-3	TRBD1	TRBJ2-2	TGTGCCATCAGACAAACAGGGGACACCGGGGAGCTGTTTTTT	CAIRQTGDTGELFF
many	TRBV5-1	TRBD2	TRBJ2-1	TGCGCCAGCAGCTTGGTCGGCGGGAGCTCCTACAATGAGCAGTTCTTC	CASSLVGGSSYNEQFF
-	TRBV12-3/TRBV12-4	-	TRBJ2-3	TGTGCCAGCACCCCGGGTAACACAGATACGCAGTATTTT	CASTPGNTDTQYF
few	TRBV19	-	TRBJ2-7	TGTGCCAGTAGGGGCAGTTCCTACGAGCAGTACTTC	CASRGSSYEQYF
-	TRBV12-3/TRBV12-4	-	TRBJ2-2	TGTGCCGGCAATATCGGCGGGGATACCGGGGAGCTGTTTTTT	CAGNIGGDTGELFF
-	TRBV6-2/TRBV6-3	-	TRBJ1-1	TGTGCCAGCAGTTCGGTCCCTGAAGCTTTCTTT	CASSSVPEAFF
-	TRBV19	-	TRBJ1-6	TGTGCCAGTAGTATGACGGGTTCACCCCTCCACTTT	CASSMTGSPLHF
-	TRBV25-1	-	TRBJ1-2	TGTGCCAGCAGTCATAACGGAGGCGCAGGTGGCTACACCTTC	CASSHNGGAGGYTF
few	TRBV20-1	TRBD1	TRBJ2-7	TGCAGTGCTACCGGGACAGGGAATCCCTACGAGCAGTACTTC	CSATGTGNPYEQYF
many	TRBV5-1	-	TRBJ2-7	TGCGCCAGCAGCTTGGGGCAGGGCAACGAGCAGTACTTC	CASSLGQGNEQYF
many	TRBV20-1	TRBD2	TRBJ2-1	TGCAGTGCACGGACTAGCGGGCAGCAGTTCTTC	CSARTSGQQFF
-	TRBV12-3/TRBV12-4	-	TRBJ1-5	TGTGCCAGCAGTTTTAGACCCAGGGGCAATCAGCCCCAGCATTTT	CASSFRPRGNQPQHF
-	TRBV7-2	-	TRBJ2-2	TGTGCCAGCACGATGTGGGGGGCTGACACCGGGGAGCTGTTTTTT	CASTMWGADTGELFF
few	TRBV12-3/TRBV12-4	-	TRBJ2-7	TGTGCCAGCAGTTCGAGTCCAACCACCTACGAGCAGTACTTC	CASSSSPTTYEQYF
few	TRBV20-1	-	TRBJ1-6	TGCAGTGCTAGACTGGGACTCATGGGGGATTCACCCCTCCACTTT	CSARLGLMGDSPLHF
few	TRBV9	TRBD1	TRBJ2-4	TGTGCCAGCAGCGTAGAGGGGGACAGGGAAAAAAACATTCAGTACTTC	CASSVEGDREKNIQYF
-	TRBV20-1	TRBD2	TRBJ2-1	TGCAGTGCTAGCCCATGGGGAGCGGGAGGGAATGAGCAGTTCTTC	CSASPWGAGGNEQFF
-	TRBV7-3	-	TRBJ2-3	TGTGCCAGCAGCTTAGGCCTAAACCCTAGCACAGATACGCAGTATTTT	CASSLGLNPSTDTQYF
-	TRBV6-1	TRBD2	TRBJ2-5	TGTGCCAGCAAGCTGGTAGCGGGGGCCACCCGGGAGACCCAGTACTTC	CASKLVAGATRETQYF
-	TRBV20-1	TRBD2	TRBJ2-2	TGCAGTGCTAGGGGACTAGCGGGGAACGCGAACACCGGGGAGCTGTTTTTT	CSARGLAGNANTGELFF
few	TRBV5-1	-	TRBJ1-1	TGCGCCAGCAGCTTGGCCGCAAGGGAAAAGCCTACATTT	CASSLAAREKPTF
few	TRBV5-1	-	TRBJ2-7	TGCGCCAGCAGCCGGAATCTAGCGCCATACTACGAGCAGTACTTC	CASSRNLAPYYEQYF
few	TRBV12-3/TRBV12-4	-	TRBJ2-3	TGTGCCAGCAGTTTTCAGGACACAGATACGCAGTATTTT	CASSFQDTDTQYF
-	TRBV12-3/TRBV12-4	TRBD1	TRBJ1-5	TGTGCCAGCAGTGTAGGGACAGGGGGCAATCAGCCCCAGCATTTT	CASSVGTGGNQPQHF
few	TRBV5-1	TRBD1	TRBJ2-1	TGCGCCAGCAGCGTAGGGACAGGGGAAAATGAGCAGTTCTTC	CASSVGTGENEQFF
few	TRBV28	-	TRBJ1-1	TGTGCCAGCAGTTTCAGGGTGCCCACTGAAGCTTTCTTT	CASSFRVPTEAFF
few	TRBV6-1	-	TRBJ1-1	TGTGCCAGCAGACCGGGGCTAACCACGAACACTGAAGCTTTCTTT	CASRPGLTTNTEAFF
few	TRBV20-1	TRBD1	TRBJ2-3	TGCAGTGCTGTGGGACAGGGGGCTAGTGATACGCAGTATTTT	CSAVGQGASDTQYF
-	TRBV9	-	TRBJ1-1	TGTGCCAGCAGCGTAGCTCCGGGAATGCGAGCTTTCTTT	CASSVAPGMRAFF
few	TRBV6-4	-	TRBJ2-1	TGTGCCAGCAGTGAAATGGATCTTTACAATGAGCAGTTCTTC	CASSEMDLYNEQFF
many	TRBV5-6	TRBD1	TRBJ2-1	TGTGCCAGCAGCTTGTTAGGGGACAGTATAAAACCGGGGTTCTTC	CASSLLGDSIKPGFF
few	TRBV9	TRBD2	TRBJ2-5	TGTGCCAGCAGCGTTAGCGGGAGGCAAGAGACCCAGTACTTC	CASSVSGRQETQYF
-	TRBV12-3/TRBV12-4	-	TRBJ2-5	TGTGCCAGCAGTTTTCGGACACCTTTGGAGACCCAGTACTTC	CASSFRTPLETQYF
few	TRBV20-1	-	TRBJ1-1	TGCAGTGCTACACAGGGTACGAACACTGAAGCTTTCTTT	CSATQGTNTEAFF
few	TRBV19	-	TRBJ2-7	TGTGCCAGTAGTGGCACGTATGGTTTCCAGCAGTACTTC	CASSGTYGFQQYF
few	TRBV10-3	-	TRBJ2-2	TGTGCCATCAGTGACGCCCTTAGGCCCGGGGAGCTGTTTTTT	CAISDALRPGELFF
few	TRBV5-1	TRBD1	TRBJ2-5	TGCGCCAGCAGCCTTCGACAGGGGCACGGGGAGACCCAGTACTTC	CASSLRQGHGETQYF
-	TRBV6-6	-	TRBJ2-7	TGTGCCAGCAGTACAATGACCCACGAGCAGTACTTC	CASSTMTHEQYF
-	TRBV11-3	-	TRBJ2-3	TGTGCCAGCAGCTTAGGGAGCTACCTTCCCACAGATACGCAGTATTTT	CASSLGSYLPTDTQYF
few	TRBV9	-	TRBJ2-7	TGTGCCAGCAGCGTAGGGCCGGGCGGTCAATACGAGCAGTACTTC	CASSVGPGGQYEQYF
few	TRBV10-3	-	TRBJ2-6	TGTGCCATCAGGCCTTCTGGGGGCCGTACAGCTGGGGCCAACGTCCTGACTTTC	CAIRPSGGRTAGANVLTF
-	TRBV7-6	-	TRBJ1-1	TGTGCCAGCAGAGGACAGCCGAACACTGAAGCTTTCTTT	CASRGQPNTEAFF
few	TRBV5-1	-	TRBJ2-3	TGCGCCAGCAGAGGAGGTAGCAACACAGATACGCAGTATTTT	CASRGGSNTDTQYF
few	TRBV24-1	TRBD2	TRBJ2-1	TGTGCCACCAGTCCATCGTTAGCGGGGCTAAGGAATGAGCAGTTCTTC	CATSPSLAGLRNEQFF
-	TRBV18	-	TRBJ2-7	TGTGCCAGCTCACGATTCAGGGGCAATTACGAGCAGTACTTC	CASSRFRGNYEQYF
-	TRBV5-1	TRBD1	TRBJ2-7	TGCGCCACCGGACAGGGATCGGGAGAGCAGTACTTC	CATGQGSGEQYF
-	TRBV12-3/TRBV12-4	TRBD2	TRBJ2-1	TGTGCCAGCCGACCGGGGGGATCGGGTGAGCAGTTCTTC	CASRPGGSGEQFF